This T cell receptor (beta chain) was recovered during a study of blood T cells in healthy people across ages. The sample, approximately 10 milliliters of peripheral blood, was drawn from each donor. Then a second PCR, running roughly 7 to 12 cycles, was carried out with a sample-barcoded 5' primer and a J-beta primer mix. There were at least 3 million CDR3-containing paired-end reads obtained from each sample. MiXCR, applied by TCRdb to the 5' RACE reads, yields one record per CDR3 protein. The sample shows some 1.6 million distinct CDR3 sequences, 30% to 40% of them seen only once. This clonotype was seen repeatedly, ten times or more. The CDR3 runs 13 residues. The germline CDR1 and CDR2 sequences are DFQATT and SNEGSKA (reference sequence). Trimming cost V 3 bases and J 2 bases, with 11 bases left between them.

The chain employs TRBV20-1 and TRBJ2-7; D possibly corresponds to TRBD2 (5 bases). The sequenced sample was blood. The clonotype comes from a woman in her 30s in good health. CDR3 nucleotides: TGCAGTGCTAGTAAGAGGGCAGCCTACGAGCAGTACTTC. Encoded protein: CSASKRAAYEQYF.